A selection of T cell receptor beta chains follows, all from one sample in a study of beta chain features in type 1 diabetes. Data came from immunoSEQ multiplex PCR; TCRdb stores just in-frame clones and leaves some out. Here the sample spans approximately 150,000 clones, about 13% being singletons. The source material was central memory CD4+ T cells from blood. The receptors were sampled from a man younger than 35 with type 1 diabetes. The CDR3 runs from the conserved cysteine through the conserved F or W. Fields, in order: CDR3 protein, CDR3 DNA, J gene, V gene, D gene, clone size. A D gene is named only where the DNA matches it firmly. Clone size is stated in some rows and not others, as once, few, many or a class when expanded.

CASSLGVGDTEAFF TGTGCCAGCAGCTTGGGTGTTGGGGACACTGAAGCTTTCTTT TRBJ1-1 TRBV5-6 NA NA
CAWSWGRMDTQYF TGTGCCTGGAGTTGGGGGCGAATGGATACGCAGTATTTT TRBJ2-3 TRBV30 NA NA
CTSSQDFPGLEFSYEQYF TGCACCAGCAGCCAAGATTTCCCGGGACTAGAATTTTCCTACGAGCAGTACTTC TRBJ2-7 TRBV1 NA NA
CASSQDGLGANEKLFF TGCGCCAGCAGCCAAGATGGGCTAGGGGCGAATGAAAAACTGTTTTTT TRBJ1-4 TRBV4-1 NA NA
CASSWGTGKNIQYF TGTGCCAGCAGCTGGGGGACAGGCAAAAACATTCAGTACTTC TRBJ2-4 TRBV7-9 TRBD1 few
CASSLNAGLDTQYF TGTGCCAGCAGCTTAAATGCGGGGTTAGATACGCAGTATTTT TRBJ2-3 TRBV7-8 NA NA
CASSQEFRTATDTQYF TGCGCCAGCAGCCAAGAGTTTAGGACAGCCACAGATACGCAGTATTTT TRBJ2-3 TRBV4-1 NA few
CASRASNSPLHF TGTGCCAGCAGGGCCAGTAATTCACCCCTCCACTTT TRBJ1-6 TRBV6-1 NA NA
CASMQIAGGNEQFF TGTGCCAGTATGCAAATAGCGGGGGGTAATGAGCAGTTCTTC TRBJ2-1 TRBV19 TRBD2 NA
CASSPYGDRGETQYF TGTGCCAGCTCACCCTACGGGGACAGGGGAGAGACCCAGTACTTC TRBJ2-5 TRBV18 TRBD1 few
CAITSGQGNSEAFF TGTGCCATCACCTCGGGACAGGGAAACAGTGAAGCTTTCTTT TRBJ1-1 TRBV10-3 TRBD1 few
CASGQLRGIDEQFF TGTGCCAGCGGTCAACTCAGGGGGATCGATGAGCAGTTCTTC TRBJ2-1 TRBV2 TRBD1 few
CAWSFTGQGGYTF TGTGCCTGGAGTTTTACAGGGCAAGGCGGCTACACCTTC TRBJ1-2 TRBV30 NA NA
CASSSGRGTGELFF TGTGCCAGCAGCTCCGGAAGGGGCACCGGGGAGCTGTTTTTT TRBJ2-2 TRBV7-9 NA NA
CASSLGQGDEQFF TGTGCCAGCAGCTTGGGACAGGGGGATGAGCAGTTCTTC TRBJ2-1 TRBV7-2 TRBD1 NA
CASSAYSGALSGNTIYF TGTGCCAGCAGTGCCTACTCAGGTGCACTCTCTGGAAACACCATATATTTT TRBJ1-3 TRBV25-1 NA NA
CASSLKDSGAYEQYF TGCGCCAGCAGCTTGAAAGATAGCGGGGCCTACGAGCAGTACTTC TRBJ2-7 TRBV5-1 TRBD2 NA
CASSYDGYGYTF TGTGCCAGCAGTTACGACGGGTATGGCTACACCTTC TRBJ1-2 TRBV6-5 NA NA
CASRLSAGIEAFF TGTGCCAGCCGCCTTTCTGCCGGGATTGAAGCTTTCTTT TRBJ1-1 TRBV6-1 NA NA
CASSQTSRGGGELFF TGTGCCAGCAGCCAGACTAGTAGGGGCGGCGGGGAGCTGTTTTTT TRBJ2-2 TRBV7-2 NA few
CAISADRATDTQYF TGTGCCATCAGTGCGGACAGGGCCACAGATACGCAGTATTTT TRBJ2-3 TRBV10-3 TRBD1 NA
CATGRSSYNSPLHF TGTGCCACCGGGAGAAGCTCCTATAATTCACCCCTCCACTTT TRBJ1-6 TRBV6-1 NA few
CASSQEVIRAGEQFF TGTGCCAGCAGCCAAGAAGTGATCCGGGCAGGGGAGCAGTTCTTC TRBJ2-1 TRBV14 NA few
CASSSGLAGRTGELFF TGTGCCAGCAGTTCTGGACTAGCGGGGCGAACCGGGGAGCTGTTTTTT TRBJ2-2 TRBV28 TRBD2 NA
CASSNIGQGGGNEQFF TGTGCCAGCAGTAATATAGGACAGGGAGGGGGCAATGAGCAGTTCTTC TRBJ2-1 TRBV6-4 NA NA
CSVELPTSVTQYF TGCAGCGTTGAACTCCCGACTTCTGTTACGCAGTATTTT TRBJ2-3 TRBV29-1 NA NA
CASDRPSANVLTF TGTGCTAGTGACAGGCCCTCGGCCAACGTCCTGACTTTC TRBJ2-6 TRBV12-5 NA few
CASSEQGLNTGELFF TGTGCCAGCAGTGAACAAGGGTTAAACACCGGGGAGCTGTTTTTT TRBJ2-2 TRBV2 NA few